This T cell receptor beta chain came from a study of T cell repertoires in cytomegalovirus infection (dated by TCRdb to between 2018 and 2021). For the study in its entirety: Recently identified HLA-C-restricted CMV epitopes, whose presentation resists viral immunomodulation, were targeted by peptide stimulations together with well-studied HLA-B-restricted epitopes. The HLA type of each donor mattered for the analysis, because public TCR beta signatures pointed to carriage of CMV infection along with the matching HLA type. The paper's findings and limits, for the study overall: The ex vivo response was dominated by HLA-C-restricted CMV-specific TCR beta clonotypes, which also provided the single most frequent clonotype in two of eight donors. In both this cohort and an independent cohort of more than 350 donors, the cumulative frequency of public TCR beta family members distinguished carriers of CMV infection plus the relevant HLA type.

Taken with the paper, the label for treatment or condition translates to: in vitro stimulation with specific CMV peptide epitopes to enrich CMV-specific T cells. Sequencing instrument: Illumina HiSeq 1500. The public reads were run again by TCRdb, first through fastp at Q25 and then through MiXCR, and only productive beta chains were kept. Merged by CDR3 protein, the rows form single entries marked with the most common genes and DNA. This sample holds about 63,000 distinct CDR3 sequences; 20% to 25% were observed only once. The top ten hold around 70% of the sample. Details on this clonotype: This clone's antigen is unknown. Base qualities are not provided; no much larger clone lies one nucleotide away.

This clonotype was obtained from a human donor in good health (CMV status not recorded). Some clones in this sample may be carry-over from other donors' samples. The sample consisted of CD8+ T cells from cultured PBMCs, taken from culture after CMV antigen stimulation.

The bases read TGTGCCAGCAGTGAGGGCAGGATTAACACCGGGGAGCTGTTTTTT. It codes for CASSEGRINTGELFF. This receptor chain uses TRBV2 and TRBJ2-2; the D gene assignment is ambiguous. V lost 3 bases and J lost 2 bases; the stretch between them is 10 bases long. CDR1 and CDR2 are read off the germline V gene as SNHLY and FYNNEI. From the cysteine through the phenylalanine, the CDR3 covers 15 amino acids. The kept DNA is CDR3 alone, 45 bases in frame from the first base.